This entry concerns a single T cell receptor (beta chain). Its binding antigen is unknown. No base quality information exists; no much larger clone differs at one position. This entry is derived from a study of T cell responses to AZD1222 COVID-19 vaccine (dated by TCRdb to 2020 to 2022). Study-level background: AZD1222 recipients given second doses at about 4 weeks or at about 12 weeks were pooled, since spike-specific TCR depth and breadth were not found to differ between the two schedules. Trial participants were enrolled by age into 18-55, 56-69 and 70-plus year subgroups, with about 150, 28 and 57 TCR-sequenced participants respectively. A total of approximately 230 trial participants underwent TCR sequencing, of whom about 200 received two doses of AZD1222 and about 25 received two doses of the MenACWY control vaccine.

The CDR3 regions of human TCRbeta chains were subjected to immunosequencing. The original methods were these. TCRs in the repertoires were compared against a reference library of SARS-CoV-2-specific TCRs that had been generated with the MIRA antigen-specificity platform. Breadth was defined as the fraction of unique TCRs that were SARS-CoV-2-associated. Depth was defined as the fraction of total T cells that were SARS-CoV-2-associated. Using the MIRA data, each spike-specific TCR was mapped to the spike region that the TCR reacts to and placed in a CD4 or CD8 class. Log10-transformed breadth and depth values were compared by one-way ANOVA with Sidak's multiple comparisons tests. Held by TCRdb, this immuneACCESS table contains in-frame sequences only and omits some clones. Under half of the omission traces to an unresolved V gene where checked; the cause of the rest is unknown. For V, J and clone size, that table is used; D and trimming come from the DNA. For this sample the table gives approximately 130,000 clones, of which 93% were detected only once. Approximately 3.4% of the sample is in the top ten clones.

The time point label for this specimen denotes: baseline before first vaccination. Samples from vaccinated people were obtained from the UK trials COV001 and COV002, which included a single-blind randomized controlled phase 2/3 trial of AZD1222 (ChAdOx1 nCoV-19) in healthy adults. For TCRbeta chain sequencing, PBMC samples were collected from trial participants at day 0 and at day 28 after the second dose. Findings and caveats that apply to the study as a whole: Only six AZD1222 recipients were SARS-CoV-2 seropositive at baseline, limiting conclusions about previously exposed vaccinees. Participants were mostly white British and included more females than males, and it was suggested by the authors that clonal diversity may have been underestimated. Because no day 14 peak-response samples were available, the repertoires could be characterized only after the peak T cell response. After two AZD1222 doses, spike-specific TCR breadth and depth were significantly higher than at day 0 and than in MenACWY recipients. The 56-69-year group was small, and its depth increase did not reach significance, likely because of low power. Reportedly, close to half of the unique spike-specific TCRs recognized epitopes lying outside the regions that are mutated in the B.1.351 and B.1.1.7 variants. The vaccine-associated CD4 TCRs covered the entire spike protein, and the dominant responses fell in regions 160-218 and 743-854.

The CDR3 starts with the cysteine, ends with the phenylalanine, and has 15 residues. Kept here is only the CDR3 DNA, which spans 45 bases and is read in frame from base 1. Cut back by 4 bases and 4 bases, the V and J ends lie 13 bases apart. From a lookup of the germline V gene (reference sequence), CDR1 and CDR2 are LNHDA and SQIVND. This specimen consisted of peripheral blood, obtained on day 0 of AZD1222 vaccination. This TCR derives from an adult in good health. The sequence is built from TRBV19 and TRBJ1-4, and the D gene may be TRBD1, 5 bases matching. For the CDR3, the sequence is CASSNRGRVNEKLFF. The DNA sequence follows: TGTGCCAGTAGTAACCGGGGCCGCGTTAATGAAAAACTGTTTTTT.